This passage covers 9 T cell receptor beta chains from one sample sequenced in a study of blood T cell repertoires in COVID-19. The table came from immunoSEQ multiplex PCR; TCRdb's copy has only in-frame clones and leaves some out. The sample contains around 46,000 clones, approximately 83% of which appear only once. Sequencing used peripheral blood. These receptors were collected from a human donor in a cohort sampled during active COVID-19. The donor label of this sample is uncertain.

The chain recombines TRBV28 with TRBJ2-6, with 9 bases lining up with TRBD2. The CDR3 extends over 17 amino acids. The germline V gene encodes CDR1 MDHEN and CDR2 SYDVKM. Germline trimming cut 5 bases from V and 2 bases from J; bases unmatched to any gene: 7. CDR3 nucleotide sequence: TGTGCCAGCAGTCTCGCGGGAGGGCCTACTGGGGCCAACGTCCTGACTTTC. Protein product: CASSLAGGPTGANVLTF.

The chain couples TRBV5-4 to TRBJ2-1, with 10 bases aligning to TRBD2. With 4 bases clipped from V and 4 bases from J, the junction kept 8 bases outside the gene matches. There are 16 residues in the CDR3. The germline CDR1 and CDR2 sequences are SGHNT and YYREEE (reference sequence). CDR3 coding DNA: TGTGCCAGCAGCCCTCCCGCTAGCGGGGGTTACAATGAGCAGTTCTTC. Its protein is CASSPPASGGYNEQFF.

The chain recombines TRBV9 with TRBJ1-1; a possible D gene is TRBD1 (5 bases). Germline V gives CDR1 SGDLS, CDR2 YYNGEE. V lost 0 bases and J lost 4, with 13 bases in between. The CDR3 contains 15 residues. In nucleotides, the CDR3 is TGTGCCAGCAGCGTAGAAGGCGGGGGGGGCACTGAAGCTTTCTTT. Protein: CASSVEGGGGTEAFF.

V usage is TRBV5-1 and J usage is TRBJ2-2; 7 nucleotides align to TRBD1. V was pared by 0 bases and J by 3 bases, with 5 bases of the junction left unmatched. This CDR3 contains 16 residues. CDR1 and CDR2 from the germline V gene are SGHRS and YFSETQ. The CDR3 DNA follows: TGCGCCAGCAGCTTGGGAGCAGGGGGAGACACCGGGGAGCTGTTTTTT. Its protein is CASSLGAGGDTGELFF.

The rearrangement joins TRBV7-9 to TRBJ2-2; weak D call: TRBD2 (6 bases). Trimming took off 1 base at V and 3 bases at J, with 12 bases between the two ends. Germline V lookup: CDR1 SEHNR, CDR2 FQNEAQ (reference sequence). CDR3 length: 16 amino acids. In nucleotides, the CDR3 is TGTGCCAGCAGCTTAGGGTCGGGGGTCGACACCGGGGAGCTGTTTTTT. Translated, it gives CASSLGSGVDTGELFF.

The chain uses TRBV6-6 and TRBJ2-1; 7 bases are a match to TRBD1. After removal of 4 bases from V and 7 bases from J, the junction contained 4 bases not matched to a gene. The germline V gene has CDR1 MNHNY and CDR2 SVGAGI (reference sequence). The CDR3 is 13 amino acids. CDR3 region: CASSFQGENEQFF. CDR3 in DNA: TGTGCCAGCAGTTTTCAGGGGGAGAATGAGCAGTTCTTC.

J is TRBJ2-7 and V is TRBV7-9; 12 bases map to TRBD1. The J segment lost 9 bases and the V segment lost 3 bases, leaving 18 bases of the junction unmatched. Germline assignment: CDR1 SEHNR and CDR2 FQNEAQ (reference sequence). The CDR3 totals 18 residues. CDR3 region: CASSFPSRDRGRGVRQYF. CDR3 nucleotides: TGTGCCAGCAGCTTTCCGTCCCGGGACAGGGGGCGCGGGGTCCGGCAGTACTTC.

The chain couples TRBV18 to TRBJ2-3; a weak D match, TRBD2 (5 bases). The germline gives CDR1 KGHSH, CDR2 LQKENI. Trimming stripped 3 bases from V and 0 bases from J, with 7 bases between. This CDR3 has 14 amino acids. The CDR3 DNA reads TGTGCCAGCTCACCGCAGCGGAGCACAGATACGCAGTATTTT. The encoded protein is CASSPQRSTDTQYF.

CDR3 nucleotide sequence: TGTGCCAGCACCAAATTCGGACAGGGCAATCAGCCCCAGCATTTT. It specifies CASTKFGQGNQPQHF. The chain recombines TRBV6-5 with TRBJ1-5; 7 positions agree with TRBD1. The CDR3 length is 15 residues. Germline values: CDR1 MNHEY, CDR2 SVGAGI. Trimming cost V 7 bases and J 2 bases; bases outside gene matches: 8.